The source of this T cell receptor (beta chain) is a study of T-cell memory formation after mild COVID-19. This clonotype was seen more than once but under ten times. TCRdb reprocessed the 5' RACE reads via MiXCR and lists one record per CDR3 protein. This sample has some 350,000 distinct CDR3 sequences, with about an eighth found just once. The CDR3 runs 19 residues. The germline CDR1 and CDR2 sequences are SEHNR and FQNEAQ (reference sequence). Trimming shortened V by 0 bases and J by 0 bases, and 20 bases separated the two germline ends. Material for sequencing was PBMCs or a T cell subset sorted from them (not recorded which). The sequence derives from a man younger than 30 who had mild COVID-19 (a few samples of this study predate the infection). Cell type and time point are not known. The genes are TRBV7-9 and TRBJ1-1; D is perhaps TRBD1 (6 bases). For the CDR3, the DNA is TGTGCCAGCAGCTTAGCCCTGTCGGGGGCAAATCTGATGAACACTGAAGCTTTCTTT. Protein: CASSLALSGANLMNTEAFF.